The 17 T cell receptor beta chains below were found in one sample sequenced in a study of T-cell reconstitution after alpha-beta-depleted transplantation in children. TCRbeta library preparation incorporated unique molecular identifiers. TCRdb redid the calling of the PCR reads with MiXCR, one entry per CDR3 protein. The repertoire consists of roughly 790,000 distinct CDR3 sequences, with about 16% occurring once and the leading ten covering roughly 5%. The specimen comprised PBMCs, mostly from graft donor cells, sampled 360 days after TCRalphabeta/CD19-depleted stem cell transplant. These receptors all come from a male patient younger than 18 who had a stem cell transplant for acute lymphoblastic leukemia, so the T cells may come from the graft donor.

At least ten counts were recorded for this clonotype. The chain carries TRBV12-3 or TRBV12-4 and TRBJ2-3, with 9 bases matching TRBD2. Trimming cost V 6 bases and J 4 bases; bases outside gene matches: 11. CDR3 length equals 16 residues. As DNA, the CDR3 is TGTGCCAGCAGACGACTGAATAGCGGGAGTGCAGATACGCAGTATTTT. Encoded protein: CASRRLNSGSADTQYF.

This clonotype showed up just a few times. The gene calls are TRBV5-6 and TRBJ1-2, with 7 positions matching TRBD1. Trimming took 4 bases from V and 5 from J; bases not matched to a gene: 5. This CDR3 is built from 13 residues. In germline, CDR1 is SGHDT, CDR2 YYEEEE. CDR3: CASSEDRPYGYTF. The CDR3 DNA follows: TGTGCCAGCAGCGAGGACAGGCCATATGGCTACACCTTC.

This clonotype showed up just a few times. The rearrangement joins TRBV6-5 to TRBJ1-5; D might be TRBD1 (6 bases). Germline values: CDR1 MNHEY, CDR2 SVGAGI. CDR3 length equals 17 residues. V was shortened by 3 bases and J by 7 bases, with 22 bases between the two germline ends. The CDR3 spells CASSYVVVDRRGQPQHF. The DNA of the CDR3 is TGTGCCAGCAGTTATGTCGTGGTCGACAGGCGGGGGCAGCCCCAGCATTTT.

The chain uses TRBV7-9 and TRBJ2-2; a possible D gene is TRBD1 (6 bases). CDR1 and CDR2 from the germline V gene are SEHNR and FQNEAQ (reference sequence). The CDR3 is made up of 14 amino acids. Between the trimmed V and J ends, which lost 5 bases and 6 bases, there was a span of 13 bases. The CDR3 here is CASSANRQAGELFF. In DNA form, the CDR3 reads TGTGCCAGCAGCGCCAACCGACAGGCCGGGGAGCTGTTTTTT. Filled out from reference TRBV7-9 and TRBJ2-2, the complete variable domain reads DTGVSQNPRHKITKRGQNVTFRCDPISEHNRLYWYRQTLGQGPEFLTYFQNEAQLEKSRLLSDRFSAERPKGSFSTLEIQRTEQGDSAMYLCASSANRQAGELFFGEGSRLTVL.

This clonotype was detected a few times. This rearrangement joins TRBV11-2 to TRBJ2-7; TRBD1 matches 7 bases. The CDR3 totals 17 residues. Germline CDR1 SGHAT, CDR2 FQNNGV. V gave up 5 bases and J gave up 3 bases; unmatched junction bases: 16. The CDR3 DNA sequence: TGTGCCAGCAGCAAGATCGAAGGGGGCCTGAGGGACTACGAGCAGTACTTC. Its protein is CASSKIEGGLRDYEQYF.

This chain joins TRBV5-1 and TRBJ2-1, with D unclear. Germline CDR1 is SGHRS and CDR2 is YFSETQ. The CDR3 is made up of 15 amino acids. Trimming left V 3 bases short and J 3 bases short, with 13 bases between. CDR3 residues: CASSWTAYDYNEQFF. CDR3 DNA sequence: TGCGCCAGCAGCTGGACCGCGTACGACTACAATGAGCAGTTCTTC.

This chain uses TRBV30 with TRBJ2-5; D is undetermined. CDR1 GTSNPN and CDR2 SVGIG come from the germline V gene (reference sequence). The germline V and J ends were trimmed by 1 base and 4 bases, with 10 bases remaining between them. This CDR3 region has 13 residues. The CDR3 DNA reads TGTGCCTGGAGTGACGGCGGATTAGAGACCCAGTACTTC. This gives the protein CAWSDGGLETQYF.

The V gene is TRBV30, the J gene TRBJ2-3, with D uncertain. Germline CDR1 is GTSNPN and CDR2 is SVGIG (reference sequence). V was cut by 3 bases and J by 0 bases, with 16 bases left in between. The CDR3 consists of 16 residues. The CDR3 DNA is TGTGCCTGGAGCGCTGACTCGTTCCCAAGCACAGATACGCAGTATTTT. Amino acid sequence: CAWSADSFPSTDTQYF. Full variable domain (missing parts from reference TRBV30 and TRBJ2-3): SQTIHQWPATLVQPVGSPLSLECTVEGTSNPNLYWYRQAAGRGLQLLFYSVGIGQISSEVPQNLSASRPQDRQFILSSKKLLLSDSGFYLCAWSADSFPSTDTQYFGPGTRLTVL.

This chain joins TRBV20-1 and TRBJ2-5; perhaps TRBD1 as D (6 bases). CDR1 DFQATT and CDR2 SNEGSKA come from the germline V gene (reference sequence). Trimming took 6 bases from V and 6 from J, leaving 17 bases between them. This CDR3 comprises 13 residues. This chain's CDR3 is CSAEQGFPKTQYF. DNA of the CDR3: TGCAGTGCGGAACAGGGATTTCCGAAGACCCAGTACTTC.

The CDR3 bases are TGTGCCAGCAGTGTTATCACTGATATGAACACTGAAGCTTTCTTT. Translating it yields CASSVITDMNTEAFF. The genes are TRBV6-1 and TRBJ1-1; D call uncertain. CDR3 length: 15 amino acids. Trimming shortened V by 4 bases and J by 0 bases, and 12 bases separated the two germline ends. Germline V gene lookup returns CDR1 MNHNS and CDR2 SASEGT.

This clonotype was observed many times. This sequence joins TRBV29-1 and TRBJ2-7, with 9 bases lining up with TRBD1. The germline V gene encodes CDR1 SQVTM and CDR2 ANQGSEA. The CDR3 runs 14 residues. V lost 4 bases, J lost 0 bases, and 4 bases stayed unmatched. CDR3 in amino acids: CSVAGTGRSYEQYF. CDR3 in DNA: TGCAGCGTTGCGGGGACAGGGCGCTCCTACGAGCAGTACTTC.

For the CDR3, the DNA is TGTGCCAGCAGCCCCATCCGGGGGGCTAACTACGAGCAGTACTTC. Its protein product is CASSPIRGANYEQYF. The chain uses TRBV6-4 and TRBJ2-7, with D maybe TRBD2 (7 bases). This CDR3 has 15 amino acids. V was clipped by 6 bases and J by 3 bases, with 18 bases between them. Germline V gene lookup returns CDR1 MRHNA and CDR2 SNTAGT.

There are many counts of this clonotype. The CDR3 region is CASSQAVVQPSTDTQYF. CDR3 bases: TGTGCCAGCAGCCAAGCAGTGGTGCAGCCTAGCACAGATACGCAGTATTTT. The V and J genes are TRBV4-2 and TRBJ2-3; D is uncertain. CDR3 length: 17 residues. V was trimmed by 1 base and J by 0 bases, leaving 14 bases between them. Germline values: CDR1 LGHNA, CDR2 YNFKEQ.

The sample holds one count of this clonotype. The rearrangement joins TRBV7-6 to TRBJ2-1; 14 bases align to TRBD2. This CDR3 has 17 residues. Trimming at V came to 2 bases and at J to 2 bases, leaving 2 bases not matched to a gene. Looked up from germline, CDR1 is SGHVS and CDR2 is FNYEAQ. CDR3 amino acids: CASSLRLAGGPYNEQFF. The CDR3 DNA reads TGTGCCAGCAGCTTAAGACTAGCGGGAGGGCCCTACAATGAGCAGTTCTTC.

This clonotype has at least ten counts. The chain employs TRBV15 and TRBJ2-5; maybe TRBD2 (5 bases). Between the trimmed V and J ends, which lost 8 bases and 2 bases, there was a span of 12 bases. The CDR3 runs to 13 residues. Germline assignment: CDR1 LNHNV and CDR2 YYDKDF (reference sequence). As DNA, the CDR3 is TGTGCCACCCGAACGGGGTATCAAGAGACCCAGTACTTC. It is translated as CATRTGYQETQYF.

The V and J genes are TRBV7-2 and TRBJ2-4, with TRBD2 identical over 7 bases. V was pared by 0 bases and J by 1 base, with 3 bases of the junction left unmatched. CDR1 SGHTA and CDR2 FQGNSA come from the germline V gene. The CDR3 runs 16 residues. The CDR3 region is CASSLAVTSAKNIQYF. CDR3 nucleotide sequence: TGTGCCAGCAGCTTAGCGGTGACTAGCGCCAAAAACATTCAGTACTTC.

This sequence joins TRBV24-1 and TRBJ2-1, with TRBD1 matching over 8 bases. The CDR3 sequence is 16 residues long. Germline V gives CDR1 KGHDR, CDR2 SFDVKD. V shed 0 bases and J 8 bases; nucleotides not matched to a gene: 8. CDR3 nucleotide sequence: TGTGCCACCAGTGATTTGCGCGGACAGGGCGTCGATGAGCAGTTCTTC. It encodes CATSDLRGQGVDEQFF.